This T cell receptor (beta chain) was found in a study of blood T cell repertoires in COVID-19. On the study more broadly: Italy, Spain and the United States were the sources of the convalescent and acute COVID-19 samples.

The germline V gene has CDR1 SGHAT and CDR2 FQNNGV. The CDR3 is 14 amino acids. J was trimmed by 2 bases and V by 5 bases; bases with no gene match: 2. Authors' analysis steps: Amplification of reference gene primers was used by the study to estimate nucleated cell counts. Using immunoSEQ multiplex PCR, the repertoire was profiled, and TCRdb retains in-frame clones only, with some absent. The D gene and trimming were derived from the DNA, and the V and J assignments and clone size from that table. The table shows about 530,000 clones, with approximately 88% occurring only once. About this clone: The sample carries other DNA sequences with the same CDR3.

This chain connects TRBV11-2 to TRBJ1-4, with 7 bases aligning to TRBD1. What was sequenced was peripheral blood. This sequence was found in a woman in her forties or fifties with COVID-19, enrolled during active disease. CDR3 nucleotides: TGTGCCAGCAGCCTAGGGGGCACTAATGAAAAACTGTTTTTT. As protein: CASSLGGTNEKLFF.